This TCR beta chain was found in a study of vaccination effects on CD4 cells after COVID-19. Looking at the study overall: After vaccination, three convalescent patients were sampled at early and late time points.

Study observations and caveats: The study found marked clonal contraction of infection- and vaccine-induced clones late after vaccination.

CD4+ T cells specific for antigen were expanded with viral peptide pools by the ViraFEST assay before sequencing. Investigators separated out CD4+ T cells once around 10 days of culture had passed. This individual tested PCR-positive for SARS-CoV-2 infection between March and December 2020. Vaccination of participants consisted of two doses of either the BNT162b2 or mRNA-1273 vaccine. Produced via immunoSEQ multiplex PCR; TCRdb's table is partial and in-frame only. This table holds 11,000 to 15,000 clones, 80% found once. A remark on this clone: What it binds is unknown.

This receptor was obtained from a human donor who had a prior SARS-CoV-2 infection. The specimen was CD4+ T cells from PBMCs cultured with SARS-CoV-2 spike peptides, collected after COVID-19 vaccination.

DNA of the CDR3: TGCAGTGCTAGTGGGGGACTAGGAGAGACCCAGTACTTC. Amino acid sequence: CSASGGLGETQYF. The chain has TRBV20-1 and TRBJ2-5; the match to TRBD2 covers 8 bases. J was trimmed by 4 bases and V by 3 bases; bases with no gene match: 4. CDR1 is DFQATT, CDR2 SNEGSKA, per germline (reference sequence). CDR3 size: 13 residues.